This T cell receptor beta chain was found in a study of blood T cell repertoires in COVID-19. Turning to the study itself: Sites in the United States, Italy and Spain provided acute and convalescent COVID-19 samples.

Trimming removed 5 bases at V and 5 bases at J, with 16 bases between. Germline CDR1 and CDR2: SGHRS and YFSETQ. The length of the CDR3 is 15 residues. In the authors' methods: Amplification of reference gene primers was used by the study to estimate nucleated cell counts. Profiled with immunoSEQ multiplex PCR; TCRdb holds only in-frame clones, not every one. V and J calls and clone size are given by that table; D and trimming were obtained from the DNA. Here the sample spans about 190,000 clones, roughly 91% being singletons. Sequencing input: peripheral blood. This TCR was recovered from a human donor in a cohort sampled during active COVID-19. This chain joins TRBV5-1 and TRBJ2-2; tentative D call: TRBD2 (5 bases). Here the CDR3 reads CASSQTTLPTGELFF. CDR3 sequence (DNA): TGCGCCAGCAGTCAGACTACCCTACCTACCGGGGAGCTGTTTTTT.